This entry lists 24 T cell receptor beta chains sequenced from one sample in a study of cytomegalovirus exposure and HLA in healthy donors. The PCR was carried out with 60 Vbeta primers and 13 Jbeta primers. Assay used: immunoSEQ multiplex PCR; TCRdb lists only in-frame clones, some missing. The sample consists of 95,000 to 150,000 clones, over 75% of them appearing once. What was sequenced was PBMCs. All receptors derive from a young man in good health and CMV-seronegative.

In the case of this clone: In the same sample, other DNA sequences code for this CDR3. The chain links TRBV25-1 to TRBJ2-7; 10 positions match TRBD1. There are 15 residues in the CDR3. J was trimmed by 7 bases and V by 6 bases; bases with no gene match: 12. Germline CDR1 MGHDK, CDR2 SYGVNS. The CDR3: CASSAHGTGEREQYF. The CDR3 DNA reads as TGTGCCAGCAGCGCACATGGGACAGGGGAGAGGGAGCAGTACTTC.

The gene calls are TRBV5-1 and TRBJ2-1, with a possible D match to TRBD2 (5 bases). The CDR3 is 12 residues long. Germline V CDR1 and CDR2: SGHRS, YFSETQ. V was pared by 4 bases and J by 9 bases, with 11 bases between. The CDR3 DNA reads as TGCGCCAGCAGCCCCCGGAGGCCTGAGCAGTTCTTC. This codes for CASSPRRPEQFF.

The chain links TRBV5-1 to TRBJ1-5; D gene unclear. Trimming took off 0 bases at V and 4 bases at J, with 8 bases between the two ends. This CDR3 is 14 amino acids long. In germline, CDR1 is SGHRS, CDR2 YFSETQ. The CDR3 here is CASSLAPGNQPQHF. The CDR3 nucleotides read TGCGCCAGCAGCTTGGCACCGGGAAATCAGCCCCAGCATTTT. Filled out from reference TRBV5-1 and TRBJ1-5, the complete variable domain reads KAGVTQTPRYLIKTRGQQVTLSCSPISGHRSVSWYQQTPGQGLQFLFEYFSETQRNKGNFPGRFSGRQFSNSRSEMNVSTLELGDSALYLCASSLAPGNQPQHFGDGTRLSIL.

This chain uses TRBV28 with TRBJ1-4; D remains ambiguous. The germline CDR1 and CDR2 sequences are MDHEN and SYDVKM. CDR3 length: 17 residues. V lost 0 bases to trimming and J lost 8 bases, with 19 bases between them. CDR3 amino acids: CASSLWPRRAEDEKLFF. Here the CDR3 DNA reads TGTGCCAGCAGTTTATGGCCCCGGCGGGCGGAGGACGAAAAACTGTTTTTT. Based on the CDR3 plus reference TRBV28 and TRBJ1-4, the full variable domain is DVKVTQSSRYLVKRTGEKVFLECVQDMDHENMFWYRQDPGLGLRLIYFSYDVKMKEKGDIPEGYSVSREKKERFSLILESASTNQTSMYLCASSLWPRRAEDEKLFFGSGTQLSVL.

The chain has TRBV1 and TRBJ2-7; the table calls TRBD2, which could not be checked here. TRBV1 is a listed pseudogene. The CDR3 extends over 12 amino acids. The CDR3 sequence is CTSRGGPYEQYF. CDR3 DNA: TGCACCAGCAGGGGAGGGCCCTACGAGCAGTACTTC.

This clone was observed a handful of times. V and J are TRBV19 and TRBJ1-2; D remains ambiguous. Germline CDR1 and CDR2: LNHDA and SQIVND (reference sequence). The V end was cut by 6 bases, the J end by 4 bases, with 9 bases between. The CDR3 is made up of 12 amino acids. CDR3 DNA: TGTGCCAGTAGCCGGTACCTCTATGGCTACACCTTC. This encodes CASSRYLYGYTF.

The chain carries TRBV5-1 and TRBJ1-6; 11 nucleotides agree with TRBD1. This CDR3 is built from 16 residues. CDR1 and CDR2 from the germline V gene are SGHRS and YFSETQ. V lost 3 bases to trimming and J lost 7 bases; unmatched junction nucleotides: 6. CDR3 protein: CASSSGTGGFNSPLHF. CDR3 coding DNA: TGCGCCAGCAGCTCCGGGACAGGGGGTTTCAATTCACCCCTCCACTTT.

The gene calls are TRBV9 and TRBJ2-3; 8 bases match TRBD2. The CDR3 is 15 amino acids. The junction had 5 bases not matched to a gene; V was cut back by 0 bases and J by 5 bases. Germline values: CDR1 SGDLS, CDR2 YYNGEE. CDR3 DNA: TGTGCCAGCAGCGTAGGCCTAGCGGGCGTAGATACGCAGTATTTT. Translated, it gives CASSVGLAGVDTQYF.

The chain links TRBV7-2 to TRBJ2-1, with 12 positions matching TRBD2. Germline assignment: CDR1 SGHTA and CDR2 FQGNSA. The CDR3 extends over 16 amino acids. V trimming: 5 bases; J trimming: 4 bases; junction bases outside the gene matches: 6. The CDR3 loop reads CASSPMGTSGYNEQFF. The CDR3 DNA sequence: TGTGCCAGCAGCCCCATGGGGACTAGCGGGTACAATGAGCAGTTCTTC.

The chain joins TRBV29-1 to TRBJ2-2, with 7 bases lining up with TRBD1. The CDR3 sequence is 15 residues long. The germline CDR1 and CDR2 sequences are SQVTM and ANQGSEA. The trim removed 4 bases at V and 3 bases at J, leaving 8 bases unmatched. The CDR3 coding sequence is TGCAGCGTTGGCCCGAGACAGGGATACACCGGGGAGCTGTTTTTT. Its translation is CSVGPRQGYTGELFF.

This clone was recorded once. The rearrangement links TRBV18 to TRBJ1-3; D is unresolved. Germline lookup yields CDR1 KGHSH and CDR2 LQKENI. This CDR3 contains 15 residues. V was shortened by 2 bases and J by 3 bases, with 11 bases between the two germline ends. CDR3 residues: CASSPGLRGGNTIYF. Here the CDR3 DNA reads TGTGCCAGCTCACCAGGATTGCGGGGTGGAAACACCATATATTTT.

V and J are TRBV10-2 and TRBJ1-6, with 10 bases that match TRBD1. V shed 1 base, J shed 4 bases, and the junction held 4 bases outside the gene matches. This CDR3 is 17 amino acids long. The V gene's germline CDR1 is WSHSY and CDR2 SAAADI. The chain's CDR3 is CASSEFPDRGYNSPLHF. The CDR3 DNA reads as TGCGCCAGCAGTGAGTTCCCGGACAGGGGGTATAATTCACCCCTCCACTTT.

The V and J genes are TRBV5-1 and TRBJ1-1, with D possibly being TRBD1 (5 bases). Trimming stripped 4 bases from V and 4 bases from J, with 17 bases between. The germline CDR1 and CDR2 sequences are SGHRS and YFSETQ. The CDR3 sequence is 15 residues long. The DNA for the CDR3 is TGCGCCAGCAGCCCGGGAGAGGGGCCGAGCACTGAAGCTTTCTTT. Translation: CASSPGEGPSTEAFF. The full variable domain, with the rest looked up from reference TRBV5-1 and TRBJ1-1, is KAGVTQTPRYLIKTRGQQVTLSCSPISGHRSVSWYQQTPGQGLQFLFEYFSETQRNKGNFPGRFSGRQFSNSRSEMNVSTLELGDSALYLCASSPGEGPSTEAFFGQGTRLTVV.

The genes are TRBV7-9 and TRBJ1-1; 7 bases align to TRBD1. This CDR3 comprises 17 residues. Germline trimming cut 3 bases from V and 7 bases from J; bases unmatched to any gene: 17. Germline values: CDR1 SEHNR, CDR2 FQNEAQ (reference sequence). The CDR3 region has the DNA TGTGCCAGCAGCTTGGTTCCCTTGACAGGGAGGATCCTTGAAGCTTTCTTT. Translating it yields CASSLVPLTGRILEAFF.

J is TRBJ1-1 and V is TRBV6-6; 12 nucleotides line up with TRBD1. J gave up 4 bases and V 6 bases, and 3 bases lay outside the gene matches. Germline lookup yields CDR1 MNHNY and CDR2 SVGAGI (reference sequence). This CDR3 region has 14 residues. The CDR3: CASRSGQGATEAFF. The CDR3 bases are TGTGCCAGCAGGTCGGGACAGGGGGCCACTGAAGCTTTCTTT.

Note on this clone: An end of the junction differs from the germline gene, which may be a read error. V is TRBV5-4 and J is TRBJ2-2, with 10 bases fitting TRBD1. The CDR3 length is 16 residues. Germline V lookup: CDR1 SGHNT, CDR2 YYREEE (reference sequence). The CDR3 spells CAGSSLRQGASGELFF. In nucleotides, the CDR3 is TGTGCCGGCAGCTCTCTCCGACAGGGGGCATCCGGGGAGCTGTTTTTT.

This chain connects TRBV2 to TRBJ1-1, with 8 positions matching TRBD1. This CDR3 spans 16 amino acids. Germline V lookup: CDR1 SNHLY, CDR2 FYNNEI. V shed 3 bases and J 4 bases; nucleotides not matched to a gene: 10. The CDR3 DNA reads TGTGCCAGCAGTGATACGCAGGGGGCCGGGAGCACTGAAGCTTTCTTT. Translating it yields CASSDTQGAGSTEAFF.

The CDR3 DNA reads as TGTGCCAGCAGCTTAGGGAGGGAAGGGAACACCGGGGAGCTGTTTTTT. It yields the protein CASSLGREGNTGELFF. This chain links TRBV7-9 with TRBJ2-2, with D perhaps TRBD2 (6 bases). Per the germline V gene, CDR1 is SEHNR and CDR2 is FQNEAQ (reference sequence). V was pared by 1 base and J by 1 base, with 10 bases between. The CDR3 is made up of 16 amino acids.

J is TRBJ2-5 and V is TRBV7-2, with 11 positions matching TRBD2. Germline lookup yields CDR1 SGHTA and CDR2 FQGNSA. V lost 5 bases, J lost 6 bases, and 5 bases stayed unmatched. The CDR3 has 14 residues. The CDR3 sequence is CASSPGLAEKTQYF. DNA for the CDR3: TGTGCCAGCAGCCCGGGACTAGCGGAAAAGACCCAGTACTTC.

The gene calls are TRBV28 and TRBJ2-5; 9 nucleotides agree with TRBD1. The CDR3 has 17 residues. Trimming cost V 2 bases and J 4 bases; bases outside gene matches: 11. Germline loops: CDR1 MDHEN, CDR2 SYDVKM. Here the CDR3 DNA reads TGTGCCAGCAGTTTAACCCCCGGGACAGGGAGGAGAGAGACCCAGTACTTC. It codes for CASSLTPGTGRRETQYF.

The gene calls are TRBV6-5 and TRBJ1-5; weak D call: TRBD1 (6 bases). Germline CDR1 MNHEY, CDR2 SVGAGI. V was pared by 0 bases and J by 7 bases, with 10 bases between. The CDR3 is 14 residues long. The CDR3 sequence is CASSYSGRGQPQHF. CDR3 nucleotide sequence: TGTGCCAGCAGTTACTCAGGCAGGGGCCAGCCCCAGCATTTT.

The chain combines TRBV13 with TRBJ2-1, with 9 bases matching TRBD1. V was pared by 5 bases and J by 7 bases, with 9 bases of the junction left unmatched. Germline V gives CDR1 PRHDT, CDR2 FYEKMQ (reference sequence). CDR3 length equals 15 residues. CDR3: CASSISGQGTNEQFF. As DNA, the CDR3 is TGTGCCAGCAGCATCTCGGGACAGGGAACGAATGAGCAGTTCTTC.

The chain carries TRBV5-1 and TRBJ2-2; D call uncertain. Germline values: CDR1 SGHRS, CDR2 YFSETQ. This CDR3 has 16 amino acids. V lost 2 bases to trimming and J lost 3 bases, with 14 bases between them. The CDR3 is CASSFYAAPDTGELFF. For the CDR3, the DNA is TGCGCCAGCAGCTTCTATGCGGCTCCAGACACCGGGGAGCTGTTTTTT. Using reference TRBV5-1 and TRBJ2-2 for the parts outside the CDR3, the full variable domain is KAGVTQTPRYLIKTRGQQVTLSCSPISGHRSVSWYQQTPGQGLQFLFEYFSETQRNKGNFPGRFSGRQFSNSRSEMNVSTLELGDSALYLCASSFYAAPDTGELFFGEGSRLTVL.

In this sample, this clone turned up a few times. V gene TRBV11-3 combines with J gene TRBJ2-7; D may be TRBD1 (5 bases). The CDR3 contains 12 residues. Trimming pared 5 bases from V and 3 bases from J, leaving 8 bases between. Germline V gene lookup returns CDR1 SGHNT and CDR2 YENEEA. This CDR3 is CASSRDSYEQYF. The DNA of the CDR3 is TGTGCCAGCAGCCGTGACAGCTACGAGCAGTACTTC.